What follows are 11 T cell receptor beta chains derived from one specimen sequenced in a study of blood T cells in healthy people across ages. Then a second PCR, running about 6 to 11 cycles, was carried out with a sample-barcoded 5' primer and a J-beta primer mix. TCRdb reprocessed the 5' RACE reads via MiXCR and lists one record per CDR3 protein. The sample lists 800,000 to 950,000 distinct CDR3 sequences, about 29% occurring once. The same specimen was also included in a second study, on T cells of mothers and their children.

The sample comprised blood. These receptors all come from a woman aged 40 to 49 in good health.

As concerns this clonotype: A much larger clone differs by one base, so this may be a read error. This CDR3 is CSARTGWTKAEQYF. DNA for the CDR3: TGCAGTGCTAGAACCGGGTGGACTAAGGCCGAGCAGTACTTC. This chain links TRBV20-1 with TRBJ2-7; weak D call: TRBD2 (6 bases). The CDR3 has 14 residues. The V gene lost 2 bases and the J gene lost 6 bases, with 17 bases spanning the gap. The germline gives CDR1 DFQATT, CDR2 SNEGSKA (reference sequence).

This clonotype has at least ten counts. The V and J genes are TRBV28 and TRBJ2-7; TRBD1 is a possible D gene (6 bases). The V end was cut by 5 bases, the J end by 3 bases, with 14 bases between. CDR3 length: 14 amino acids. CDR1 and CDR2 (germline): MDHEN, SYDVKM. This CDR3 reads CASSLRQVNYEQYF. As DNA, the CDR3 is TGTGCCAGCAGTCTAAGACAGGTTAACTACGAGCAGTACTTC.

V gene TRBV5-1 combines with J gene TRBJ2-7; D might be TRBD1 (6 bases). The germline V gene encodes CDR1 SGHRS and CDR2 YFSETQ. With 5 bases removed from V and 2 bases from J, the gap between germline ends came to 14 bases. The CDR3 is 14 residues long. The CDR3 is CASRPDSQTYEQYF. Here the CDR3 DNA reads TGCGCCAGCAGACCGGACAGCCAAACCTACGAGCAGTACTTC.

This clonotype was observed many times. V gene TRBV29-1 combines with J gene TRBJ1-6; perhaps TRBD1 as D (5 bases). The CDR3 runs to 15 residues. V was pared by 1 base and J by 14 bases, with 21 bases between. The germline gives CDR1 SQVTM, CDR2 ANQGSEA. CDR3 sequence reads: CSVEVGGRGVSTLHF. The DNA of the CDR3 is TGCAGCGTTGAAGTTGGGGGACGGGGGGTTTCTACCCTCCACTTT.

This clonotype has only a few counts. This chain uses TRBV14 with TRBJ2-1; D remains ambiguous. CDR1 is SGHDN and CDR2 is FVKESK in the germline V gene. CDR3 length: 14 residues. The V and J ends lost 0 bases and 6 bases respectively, with 9 bases between them. For the CDR3, the DNA is TGTGCCAGCAGCCAAGATTTATCCCTCAATGAGCAGTTCTTC. This gives the protein CASSQDLSLNEQFF.

The chain recombines TRBV7-2 with TRBJ2-7; D may match TRBD1 or TRBD2 (6 bases each). V dropped 1 base and J dropped 5 bases, with 15 bases sitting between them. In germline, CDR1 is SGHTA, CDR2 FQGNSA. The CDR3 loop spans 15 amino acids. The CDR3 sequence: CASSLEGGLKDEQYF. In DNA form, the CDR3 reads TGTGCCAGCAGCTTAGAAGGGGGGTTAAAGGACGAGCAGTACTTC.

This clonotype was seen more than once but under ten times. The chain employs TRBV27 and TRBJ1-2, with D unresolved. Germline-derived CDR1 and CDR2 are MNHEY and SMNVEV (reference sequence). Trimming left V 2 bases short and J 0 bases short, with 10 bases between. The CDR3 loop spans 15 amino acids. The CDR3 DNA sequence: TGTGCCAGCAGTTTACTGGCAGATTCTAACTATGGCTACACCTTC. This encodes CASSLLADSNYGYTF.

The chain uses TRBV7-2 and TRBJ2-5; the D gene is possibly TRBD1 (6 bases). TRBJ2-7 matches the DNA end more closely, so the J call is doubtful. The V gene's germline CDR1 is SGHTA and CDR2 FQGNSA. This CDR3 comprises 18 residues. CDR3: CASSFLRVEQGRTNEQYF. The CDR3 nucleotides read TGTGCCAGCAGCTTCCTAAGGGTGGAACAGGGTCGAACTAACGAGCAGTACTTC.

This clonotype was counted ten times or more. The rearrangement joins TRBV12-3 or TRBV12-4 to TRBJ2-1; TRBD1 aligns across 10 bases. V lost 6 bases, J lost 4 bases, and 6 bases stayed unmatched. The CDR3 loop spans 15 amino acids. Here the CDR3 DNA reads TGTGCCAGCAGCCCCGGGACAGGGGATTACAATGAGCAGTTCTTC. Its protein product is CASSPGTGDYNEQFF.

This clonotype was detected only a few times. CDR3 sequence (DNA): TGTGCCAGCAGTTTAGGGCAGGCCTCCTACAATGAGCAGTTCTTC. It yields the protein CASSLGQASYNEQFF. The chain employs TRBV12-3 or TRBV12-4 and TRBJ2-1; D ambiguous. The CDR3 is 15 amino acids. Trimming removed 1 base from V and 0 bases from J, with 7 bases in between.

There are many counts of this clonotype. The chain links TRBV18 to TRBJ2-4; D not certain. Germline V lookup: CDR1 KGHSH, CDR2 LQKENI. V was shortened by 8 bases and J by 0 bases, with 11 bases between the two germline ends. The CDR3 is made up of 14 amino acids. The CDR3 spells CASSPALAKNIQYF. Here the CDR3 DNA reads TGTGCCAGCAGCCCGGCGCTAGCCAAAAACATTCAGTACTTC.